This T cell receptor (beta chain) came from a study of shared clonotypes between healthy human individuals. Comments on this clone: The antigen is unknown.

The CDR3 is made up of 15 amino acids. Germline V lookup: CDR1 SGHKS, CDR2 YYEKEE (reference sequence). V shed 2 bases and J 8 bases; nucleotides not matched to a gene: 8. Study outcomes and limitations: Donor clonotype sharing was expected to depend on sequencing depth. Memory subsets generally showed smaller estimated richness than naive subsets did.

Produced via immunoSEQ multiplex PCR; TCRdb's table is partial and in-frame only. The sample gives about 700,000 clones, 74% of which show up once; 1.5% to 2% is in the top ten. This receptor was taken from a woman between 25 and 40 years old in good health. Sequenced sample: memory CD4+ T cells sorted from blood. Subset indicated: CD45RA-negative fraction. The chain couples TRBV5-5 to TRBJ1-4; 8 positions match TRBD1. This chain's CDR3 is CASSFPQGGLEKLFF. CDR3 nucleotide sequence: TGTGCCAGCAGCTTCCCACAGGGGGGGCTCGAAAAACTGTTTTTT.